Shown below are 29 T cell receptor beta chains from a single sample sequenced in a study of OX40 agonist ivuxolimab in advanced cancers. The assay was immunoSEQ multiplex PCR, and TCRdb's table has in-frame clones only and misses some. The data show more than 55,000 clones, 65% to 80% seen once. The starting material was CD4+ or CD8+ T cells sorted from blood, obtained in a trial of the OX40 agonist ivuxolimab. All receptors come from an adult with an advanced solid tumor such as melanoma, head and neck, liver or kidney cancer.

The V and J genes are TRBV28 and TRBJ1-1; no clear D gene. CDR1 is MDHEN and CDR2 is SYDVKM in the germline V gene. Deletions cut 5 bases from V and 4 bases from J, with 14 bases between. The CDR3 sequence is 14 residues long. The CDR3: CASSSQATVTEAFF. Written as DNA, the CDR3 is TGTGCCAGCAGTAGTCAGGCGACCGTCACTGAAGCTTTCTTT.

This clone was observed a handful of times. The J gene is TRBJ2-2, the V gene TRBV6-1; weak D call: TRBD1 (6 bases). Germline CDR1 reads MNHNS; CDR2 reads SASEGT. The CDR3 extends over 13 amino acids. The ends were cut back, 6 bases at V and 6 bases at J, with 11 bases in the middle. The CDR3 DNA is TGTGCCAGCAGGTTGGGACATTCCGGGGAGCTGTTTTTT. Translating it yields CASRLGHSGELFF.

The V call is TRBV15, the J call TRBJ2-7, with 7 positions matching TRBD1. CDR1 is LNHNV, CDR2 YYDKDF, per germline (reference sequence). V shed 1 base and J 6 bases; nucleotides not matched to a gene: 6. The CDR3 contains 14 residues. The CDR3 reads CATSRANTGVEQYF. CDR3 DNA sequence: TGTGCCACCAGCAGAGCGAATACAGGGGTCGAGCAGTACTTC.

The chain has TRBV6-5 and TRBJ2-6; no reliable D call. V was pared by 4 bases and J by 1 base, with 5 bases between. CDR1 and CDR2 from the germline V gene are MNHEY and SVGAGI. The CDR3 totals 14 residues. DNA of the CDR3: TGTGCCAGCAGTTGGGTATCTGGGGCCAACGTCCTGACTTTC. It specifies CASSWVSGANVLTF.

V usage is TRBV27 and J usage is TRBJ2-7; D gene ambiguous. Germline loops: CDR1 MNHEY, CDR2 SMNVEV (reference sequence). V shed 7 bases and J shed 0 bases, with 16 bases lying between them. The CDR3 sequence is 15 residues long. CDR3 sequence: CASTSRPGASYEQYF. The CDR3 DNA reads as TGTGCCAGCACCTCCCGGCCAGGTGCCTCCTACGAGCAGTACTTC.

A few counts support this clone. This chain joins TRBV29-1 and TRBJ2-5; possible D gene TRBD2, 5 bases. The germline V gene encodes CDR1 SQVTM and CDR2 ANQGSEA. The CDR3 is made up of 14 amino acids. Deletions cut 0 bases from V and 6 bases from J, with 14 bases between. CDR3 amino acids: CSVEDPYLGKTQYF. CDR3 nucleotide sequence: TGCAGCGTTGAAGATCCCTACCTCGGGAAGACCCAGTACTTC. The whole variable domain, remainder taken from reference TRBV29-1 and TRBJ2-5, is SAVISQKPSRDICQRGTSLTIQCQVDSQVTMMFWYRQQPGQSLTLIATANQGSEATYESGFVIDKFPISRPNLTFSTLTVSNMSPEDSSIYLCSVEDPYLGKTQYFGPGTRLLVL.

The gene calls are TRBV29-1 and TRBJ2-1; TRBD2 aligns across 9 bases. CDR1 is SQVTM, CDR2 ANQGSEA, per germline. The CDR3 extends over 14 amino acids. The V and J ends lost 2 bases and 7 bases, in that order; junction bases with no gene match: 6. The CDR3 loop is CSVEFLREGNEQFF. CDR3 bases: TGCAGCGTTGAATTTTTGCGGGAGGGGAATGAGCAGTTCTTC.

V and J are TRBV25-1 and TRBJ2-3; a possible D gene is TRBD1 (5 bases). V was cut by 2 bases and J by 4 bases, with 13 bases left in between. Germline lookup yields CDR1 MGHDK and CDR2 SYGVNS. CDR3 length: 15 amino acids. The CDR3 bases are TGTGCCAGCAGTGAAAGGGGCAGCAAGGCAGATACGCAGTATTTT. Its protein product is CASSERGSKADTQYF.

The V call is TRBV6-5, the J call TRBJ2-1; D is unresolved. Germline lookup yields CDR1 MNHEY and CDR2 SVGAGI. Trimming removed 5 bases at V and 0 bases at J, with 11 bases between. The CDR3 totals 15 residues. CDR3 nucleotide sequence: TGTGCCAGCAGTCCTAGTTTCGCCTCCTACAATGAGCAGTTCTTC. It codes for CASSPSFASYNEQFF.

The rearrangement joins TRBV14 to TRBJ2-7; TRBD1 might be the D (5 bases). The CDR3 has 15 residues. V lost 1 base and J lost 2, with 12 bases in between. CDR1 is SGHDN, CDR2 FVKESK, per germline. CDR3 DNA: TGTGCCAGCAGCCAAGGTACAGGTTACACCTACGAGCAGTACTTC. It is translated as CASSQGTGYTYEQYF.

The rearrangement joins TRBV11-2 to TRBJ2-3, with D perhaps matching TRBD2 (6 bases). The germline gives CDR1 SGHAT, CDR2 FQNNGV. V dropped 5 bases and J dropped 0 bases, with 15 bases sitting between them. The CDR3 sequence is 16 residues long. Written as DNA, the CDR3 is TGTGCCAGCAGCCTGAAACTAGCAGCTAGCACAGATACGCAGTATTTT. The encoded protein is CASSLKLAASTDTQYF.

V is TRBV18 and J is TRBJ2-6; no clear D. The CDR3 runs 15 residues. From germline, CDR1 is KGHSH and CDR2 LQKENI. Trimming removed 3 bases at V and 0 bases at J, with 6 bases between. CDR3 sequence: CASSPVVSGANVLTF. In DNA form, the CDR3 reads TGTGCCAGCTCACCGGTGGTCTCTGGGGCCAACGTCCTGACTTTC.

The gene calls are TRBV5-1 and TRBJ2-2, with 7 bases lining up with TRBD2. The CDR3 length is 16 residues. Germline trimming cut 0 bases from V and 0 bases from J; bases unmatched to any gene: 2. CDR1 and CDR2 (germline): SGHRS, YFSETQ. The CDR3 is CASSLGREPNTGELFF. The CDR3 DNA follows: TGCGCCAGCAGCTTGGGGCGGGAGCCGAACACCGGGGAGCTGTTTTTT.

Here the CDR3 reads CASQGDNSPLHF. The CDR3 DNA is TGTGCCAGCCAGGGGGATAATTCACCCCTCCACTTT. The chain has TRBV6-6 and TRBJ1-6, with TRBD1 matching 7 bases. This CDR3 region has 12 residues. Germline values: CDR1 MNHNY, CDR2 SVGAGI (reference sequence). V was clipped by 8 bases and J by 5 bases; unmatched bases: 0.

This chain connects TRBV15 to TRBJ2-4, with TRBD2 matching over 7 bases. CDR3 length equals 18 residues. Germline CDR1 and CDR2: LNHNV and YYDKDF (reference sequence). The ends lost 0 bases at V and 3 bases at J; junction bases unmatched: 11. The CDR3 loop is CATSRDFRAGALKNIQYF. CDR3 coding DNA: TGTGCCACCAGCAGAGACTTCCGGGCGGGAGCCCTCAAAAACATTCAGTACTTC.

As to this clone: A read error may explain this, as a much larger clone is one base away. The same CDR3 arises from other DNA sequences in this sample as well. This CDR3 reads CASSQQGASEAFF. As DNA, the CDR3 is TGTGCCAGCAGCCAACAGGGGGCCTCTGAAGCTTTCTTT. This chain connects TRBV7-3 to TRBJ1-1; TRBD1 agrees at 9 bases. The CDR3 totals 13 residues. Germline values: CDR1 SGHTA, CDR2 FQGTGA. Losses at the gene ends were 5 bases for V and 6 bases for J; bases not matched to a gene: 4. Drawing the rest from reference TRBV7-3 and TRBJ1-1, the complete variable domain is GAGVSQTPSNKVTEKGKYVELRCDPISGHTALYWYRQSLGQGPEFLIYFQGTGAADDSGLPNDRFFAVRPEGSVSTLKIQRTERGDSAVYLCASSQQGASEAFFGQGTRLTVV.

V usage is TRBV6-6 and J usage is TRBJ1-2, with D maybe TRBD1 (5 bases). The CDR3 consists of 13 residues. The V end lost 5 bases, the J end lost 4 bases, and 11 bases lay between the germline ends. Germline CDR1 is MNHNY and CDR2 is SVGAGI (reference sequence). The CDR3 protein is CASSPGGLYGYTF. CDR3 nucleotide sequence: TGTGCCAGCAGTCCCGGGGGTCTCTATGGCTACACCTTC.

CDR3 bases: TGTGCCAGCTCACCGAGCATGTGGGACGAGGCCACTGAAGCTTTCTTT. Translation: CASSPSMWDEATEAFF. The rearrangement joins TRBV18 to TRBJ1-1; tentative D call: TRBD1 (5 bases). Germline V lookup: CDR1 KGHSH, CDR2 LQKENI. CDR3 length equals 16 residues. The V gene lost 3 bases and the J gene lost 4 bases, with 18 bases spanning the gap.

The chain employs TRBV18 and TRBJ2-4; TRBD2 is a possible D gene (6 bases). The germline gives CDR1 KGHSH, CDR2 LQKENI. The CDR3 is 12 amino acids. V lost 7 bases and J lost 7, with 11 bases in between. Here the CDR3 reads CASYESGNIQYF. CDR3 in DNA: TGTGCCAGCTACGAAAGCGGGAACATTCAGTACTTC. The entire variable domain, with the rest obtained from reference TRBV18 and TRBJ2-4, is as follows: NAGVMQNPRHLVRRRGQEARLRCSPMKGHSHVYWYRQLPEEGLKFMVYLQKENIIDESGMPKERFSAEFPKEGPSILRIQQVVRGDSAAYFCASYESGNIQYFGAGTRLSVL.

V and J are TRBV6-6 and TRBJ1-4; 10 bases line up with TRBD1. Germline assignment: CDR1 MNHNY and CDR2 SVGAGI (reference sequence). V lost 8 bases and J lost 5; bases outside the gene matches: 8. The CDR3 has 15 residues. The DNA of the CDR3 is TGTGCCAGCCAAAGGGCGGGACAGGGGAATGAAAAACTGTTTTTT. Amino acids: CASQRAGQGNEKLFF.

This clone is a singleton in its sample. The rearrangement joins TRBV7-9 to TRBJ2-2; D gene ambiguous. Trimming stripped 6 bases from V and 4 bases from J, with 15 bases between. This CDR3 has 15 amino acids. Germline CDR1 and CDR2: SEHNR and FQNEAQ (reference sequence). In nucleotides, the CDR3 is TGTGCCAGCAGGCGACTGGACGCTTTCACCGGGGAGCTGTTTTTT. This sequence encodes CASRRLDAFTGELFF.

In this sample, this clone turned up once. This chain joins TRBV18 and TRBJ2-2; D remains ambiguous. V dropped 3 bases and J dropped 3 bases, with 8 bases sitting between them. Germline assignment: CDR1 KGHSH and CDR2 LQKENI. The CDR3 sequence is 14 residues long. The CDR3 sequence is CASSPERYTGELFF. CDR3 bases: TGTGCCAGCTCACCGGAGAGGTACACCGGGGAGCTGTTTTTT.

This clone came up a few times. V is TRBV7-2 and J is TRBJ1-1; D is uncertain. The CDR3 contains 15 residues. The germline V gene encodes CDR1 SGHTA and CDR2 FQGNSA. Trimming pared 1 base from V and 3 bases from J, leaving 12 bases between. This CDR3 reads CASSLDARADTEAFF. In DNA, the CDR3 is TGTGCCAGCAGCTTAGATGCGCGCGCGGACACTGAAGCTTTCTTT. Drawing the rest from reference TRBV7-2 and TRBJ1-1, the complete variable domain is GAGVSQSPSNKVTEKGKDVELRCDPISGHTALYWYRQSLGQGLEFLIYFQGNSAPDKSGLPSDRFSAERTGGSVSTLTIQRTQQEDSAVYLCASSLDARADTEAFFGQGTRLTVV.

This clone was picked up a small number of times. CDR3 nucleotide sequence: TGTGCCAGCAGTTTAACTCCAGGGGCCGGAGAGACCCAGTACTTC. The encoded protein is CASSLTPGAGETQYF. The chain recombines TRBV28 with TRBJ2-5, with D tentatively TRBD1 (6 bases). The CDR3 consists of 15 residues. V lost 2 bases and J 4 bases, leaving 14 bases between the germline ends. Per germline, CDR1 MDHEN and CDR2 SYDVKM.

This sequence joins TRBV5-1 and TRBJ2-2; a weak D match, TRBD1 (6 bases). Per germline, CDR1 SGHRS and CDR2 YFSETQ. V shed 0 bases and J shed 0 bases, with 12 bases lying between them. This CDR3 is built from 17 residues. CDR3 DNA sequence: TGCGCCAGCAGCTTGGGGCACAGGGACCCGAACACCGGGGAGCTGTTTTTT. It translates to CASSLGHRDPNTGELFF.

The gene calls are TRBV14 and TRBJ2-5; the D is unclear. The ends were cut back, 4 bases at V and 0 bases at J, with 12 bases in the middle. CDR3 length: 15 residues. Germline CDR1 reads SGHDN; CDR2 reads FVKESK. CDR3 residues: CASSPQYGYQETQYF. DNA for the CDR3: TGTGCCAGCAGCCCACAATACGGGTACCAAGAGACCCAGTACTTC.

The gene calls are TRBV2 and TRBJ1-5; D gene unclear. This CDR3 is built from 12 residues. CDR1 is SNHLY and CDR2 is FYNNEI in the germline V gene. The ends were cut back, 3 bases at V and 7 bases at J, with 7 bases in the middle. The CDR3 DNA follows: TGTGCCAGCAGTGAGACCTGGCAGCCCCAGCATTTT. Amino acid sequence: CASSETWQPQHF. The full variable domain, completed using reference TRBV2 and TRBJ1-5, is EPEVTQTPSHQVTQMGQEVILRCVPISNHLYFYWYRQILGQKVEFLVSFYNNEISEKSEIFDDQFSVERPDGSNFTLKIRSTKLEDSAMYFCASSETWQPQHFGDGTRLSIL.

The V gene is TRBV7-9, the J gene TRBJ2-5; 8 nucleotides line up with TRBD2. The CDR3 extends over 16 amino acids. V trimming: 5 bases; J trimming: 1 base; junction bases outside the gene matches: 9. In germline, CDR1 is SEHNR, CDR2 FQNEAQ (reference sequence). This CDR3 is CASSPPGGYTQETQYF. CDR3 nucleotides: TGTGCCAGCAGCCCTCCGGGGGGGTACACCCAAGAGACCCAGTACTTC. Combining the CDR3 with reference TRBV7-9 and TRBJ2-5 gives the whole variable domain DTGVSQNPRHKITKRGQNVTFRCDPISEHNRLYWYRQTLGQGPEFLTYFQNEAQLEKSRLLSDRFSAERPKGSFSTLEIQRTEQGDSAMYLCASSPPGGYTQETQYFGPGTRLLVL.

The J gene is TRBJ2-2, the V gene TRBV5-5; a possible D gene is TRBD1 (7 bases). Per the germline V gene, CDR1 is SGHKS and CDR2 is YYEKEE (reference sequence). The V and J ends lost 3 bases and 3 bases respectively, with 15 bases between them. There are 16 residues in the CDR3. CDR3 sequence: CASSSRGTDDTGELFF. The CDR3 DNA reads TGTGCCAGCAGCTCCCGGGGGACAGACGACACCGGGGAGCTGTTTTTT.